This T cell receptor (beta chain) was identified during a study of T cell responses to AZD1222 COVID-19 vaccine. The study, taken as a whole, reports: The study found vaccine-associated CD4 TCRs spanning spike, dominant at 160-218 and 743-854. Of the AZD1222 recipients, only 5 or 6 were seropositive at baseline. Elevations in Spike-specific TCR breadth and depth followed administration of two AZD1222 doses.

The V gene end was trimmed by 2 bases and the J gene end by 0 bases; junction bases not matched to a gene: 2. The CDR3 has 14 amino acids. Germline assignment: CDR1 SGHTS and CDR2 YDEGEE. Regarding this clone: Its specificity is not known.

Profiling relied on immunoSEQ multiplex PCR, and the TCRdb table lists in-frame clones only, not all of them. The table lists about 83,000 clones, around nine tenths of them singletons. The chain combines TRBV5-8 with TRBJ2-7, with TRBD2 matching 7 bases. Sequenced material: peripheral blood, taken on day 0 of MenACWY control vaccination. The origin of this receptor is an adult in good health. The CDR3 sequence: CASSFTSASYEQYF. CDR3 DNA: TGTGCCAGCAGCTTTACTAGCGCCTCCTACGAGCAGTACTTC.